This T cell receptor (beta chain) comes out of a study of blood T cell repertoires in COVID-19. Background on the study: Some COVID-19 samples were acute and others convalescent; all came from the United States, Italy and Spain. T cells, B-cell-depleted T cells, or PBMCs supplied cDNA or gDNA.

Original handling: Quantification of nucleated cells was approximated via reference gene primer amplification. Here immunoSEQ multiplex PCR was the method, and the copy in TCRdb shows in-frame clones only, minus some. D and trimming were read from the DNA, whereas the V and J calls and clone size are those reported in that table. The sample includes about 87,000 clones, roughly 88% of them seen just once. This clone was detected only once. Seattle patient enrollment occurred during active infection, with longitudinal follow-up thereafter. The CDR3 sequence is 19 residues long. This TCR derives from a man younger than 30 with COVID-19, enrolled during active disease. The sequenced sample was peripheral blood. The V call is TRBV21-1, the J call TRBJ2-5; TRBD2, the table's D call, was not compared with the DNA. TRBV21-1 is an annotated pseudogene. The CDR3 sequence: CASSKALGTSGRSDETQYF. The CDR3 region has the DNA TGTGCCAGCAGCAAAGCGCTAGGGACTAGCGGGAGATCCGACGAGACCCAGTACTTC.